Sequencing of this TCR beta chain was carried out in a study of blood T cells in healthy people across ages. PCR was performed a second time for about 6 to 11 cycles using a sample-barcoded 5' primer and a J-beta primer mix. TCRdb re-called the 5' RACE reads with MiXCR, one entry per CDR3 protein. The table shows about 510,000 distinct CDR3 sequences, with around a quarter occurring only once. The CDR3 consists of 17 residues. V gave up 0 bases and J gave up 5 bases; unmatched junction bases: 8. Germline loops: CDR1 LGHNA, CDR2 YSLEER. These data also featured in a second study, about T cells of mothers and their children. From that study: Added by the second PCR's M1S primer were sample barcodes and 2-4 random nucleotides.

Sequencing was done on a sample of blood. V and J are TRBV4-3 and TRBJ2-1, with 9 bases that match TRBD2. This TCR derives from a boy aged 2 to 10 in good health. The CDR3 spells CASSQDIRGLANNEQFF. The CDR3 DNA reads TGCGCCAGCAGCCAAGATATTAGGGGACTAGCCAACAATGAGCAGTTCTTC.